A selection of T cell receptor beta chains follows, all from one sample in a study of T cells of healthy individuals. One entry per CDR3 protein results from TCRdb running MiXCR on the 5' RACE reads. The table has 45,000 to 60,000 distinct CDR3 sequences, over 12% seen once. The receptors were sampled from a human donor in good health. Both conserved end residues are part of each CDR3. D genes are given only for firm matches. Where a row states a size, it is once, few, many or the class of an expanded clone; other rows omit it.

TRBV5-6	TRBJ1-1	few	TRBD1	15	CASSFGTGYFSEAFF	TGTGCCAGCAGCTTCGGGACAGGATATTTCTCGGAAGCTTTCTTT
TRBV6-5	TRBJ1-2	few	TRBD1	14	CASSYRGGSYGYTF	TGTGCCAGCAGTTACCGAGGGGGCAGCTATGGCTACACCTTC
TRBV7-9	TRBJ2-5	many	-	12	CASSLERETQYF	TGTGCCAGCAGCTTAGAGCGAGAGACCCAGTACTTC
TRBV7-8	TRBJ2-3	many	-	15	CASRTGTISTDTQYF	TGTGCCAGCAGAACAGGAACGATTAGCACAGATACGCAGTATTTT
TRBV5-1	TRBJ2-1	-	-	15	CASSDRPRGSNEQFF	TGTGCCAGCAGCGACCGACCGAGGGGTTCGAATGAGCAGTTCTTC
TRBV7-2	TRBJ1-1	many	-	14	CASSLPRDGTEAFF	TGTGCCAGCAGCTTACCCAGGGATGGAACTGAAGCTTTCTTT
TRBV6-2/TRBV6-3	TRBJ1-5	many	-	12	CASSRIDQPQHF	TGTGCCAGCAGTAGGATAGATCAGCCCCAGCATTTT
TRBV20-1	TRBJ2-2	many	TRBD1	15	CSARSGTVNTGELFF	TGCAGTGCTAGAAGTGGGACAGTGAACACCGGGGAGCTGTTTTTT
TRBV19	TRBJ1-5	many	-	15	CASKVGAISNQPQHF	TGTGCCAGTAAGGTGGGGGCGATTAGCAATCAGCCCCAGCATTTT
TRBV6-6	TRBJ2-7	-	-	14	CASSYRPSSYEQYF	TGTGCCAGCAGTTACCGGCCATCCTCCTACGAGCAGTACTTC
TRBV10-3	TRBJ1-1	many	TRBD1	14	CAISESTGGTEAFF	TGTGCCATCAGTGAGTCAACAGGGGGCACTGAAGCTTTCTTT
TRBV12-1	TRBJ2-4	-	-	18	CASSFAGLAGVPKNIQYF	TGTGCCAGCAGCTTTGCGGGACTAGCGGGAGTGCCAAAAAACATTCAGTACTTC
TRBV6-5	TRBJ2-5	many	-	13	CASGGLPKETQYF	TGTGCAAGCGGAGGCTTGCCAAAAGAGACCCAGTACTTC
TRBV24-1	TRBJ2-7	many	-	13	CATSEGQTYEQYF	TGTGCCACCAGTGAAGGCCAGACCTACGAGCAGTACTTC
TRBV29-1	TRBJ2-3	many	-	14	CSVGDFSHTDTQYF	TGCAGCGTTGGGGATTTCTCCCACACAGATACGCAGTATTTT
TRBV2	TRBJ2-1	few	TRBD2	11	CASSPGLASFF	TGTGCCAGCAGTCCTGGACTAGCATCCTTCTTC
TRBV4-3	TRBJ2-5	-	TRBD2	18	CASSSQPLGLGTLETQYF	TGCGCCAGCAGCTCACAACCACTGGGACTAGGGACTTTGGAGACCCAGTACTTC
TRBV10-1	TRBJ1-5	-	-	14	CASSESMGNQPQHF	TGCGCCAGCAGTGAGTCGATGGGTAATCAGCCCCAGCATTTT
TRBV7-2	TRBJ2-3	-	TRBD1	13	CATDRGLRDTQYF	TGTGCCACGGACAGGGGGCTTAGAGATACGCAGTATTTT
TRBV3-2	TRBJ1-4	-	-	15	CASSQAPPRDEKLFF	TGTGCCAGCAGCCAAGCCCCTCCCAGGGATGAAAAACTGTTTTTT